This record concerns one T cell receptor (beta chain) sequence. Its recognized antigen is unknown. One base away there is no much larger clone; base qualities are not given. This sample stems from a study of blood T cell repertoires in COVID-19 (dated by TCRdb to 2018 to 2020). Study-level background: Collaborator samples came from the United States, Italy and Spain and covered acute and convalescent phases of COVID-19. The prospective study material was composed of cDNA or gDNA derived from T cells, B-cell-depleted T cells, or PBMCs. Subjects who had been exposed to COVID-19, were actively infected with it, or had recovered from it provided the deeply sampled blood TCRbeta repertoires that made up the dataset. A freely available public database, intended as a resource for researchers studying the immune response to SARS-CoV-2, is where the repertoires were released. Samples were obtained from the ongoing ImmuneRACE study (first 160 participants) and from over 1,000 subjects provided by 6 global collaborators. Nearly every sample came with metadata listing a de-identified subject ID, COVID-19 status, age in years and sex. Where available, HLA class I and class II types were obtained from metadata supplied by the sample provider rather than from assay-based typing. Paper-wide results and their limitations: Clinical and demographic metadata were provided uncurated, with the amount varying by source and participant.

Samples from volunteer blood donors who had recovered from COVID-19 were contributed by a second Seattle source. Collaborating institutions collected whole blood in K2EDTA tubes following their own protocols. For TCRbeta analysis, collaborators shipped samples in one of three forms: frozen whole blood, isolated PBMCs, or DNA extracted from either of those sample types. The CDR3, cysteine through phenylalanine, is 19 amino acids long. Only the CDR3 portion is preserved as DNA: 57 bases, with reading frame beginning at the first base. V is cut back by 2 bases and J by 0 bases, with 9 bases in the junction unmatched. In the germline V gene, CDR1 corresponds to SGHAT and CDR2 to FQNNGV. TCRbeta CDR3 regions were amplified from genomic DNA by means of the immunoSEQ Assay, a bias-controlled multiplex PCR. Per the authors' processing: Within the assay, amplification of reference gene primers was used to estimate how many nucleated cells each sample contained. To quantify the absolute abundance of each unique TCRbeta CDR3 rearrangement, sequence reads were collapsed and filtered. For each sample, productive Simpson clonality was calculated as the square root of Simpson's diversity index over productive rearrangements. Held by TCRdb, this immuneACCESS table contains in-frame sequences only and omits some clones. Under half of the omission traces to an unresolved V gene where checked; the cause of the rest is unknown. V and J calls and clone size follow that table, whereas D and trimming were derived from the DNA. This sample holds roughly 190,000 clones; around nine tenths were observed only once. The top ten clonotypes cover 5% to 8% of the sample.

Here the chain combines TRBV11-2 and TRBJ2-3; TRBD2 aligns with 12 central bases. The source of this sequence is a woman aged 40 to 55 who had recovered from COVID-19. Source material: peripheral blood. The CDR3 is CASSLPGLAGTGSTDTQYF. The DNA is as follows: TGTGCCAGCAGCTTACCGGGACTAGCGGGCACAGGTAGCACAGATACGCAGTATTTT.